This TCR beta chain was captured by sequencing in a study of OX40 agonist ivuxolimab in advanced cancers. Overall study: Anti-PD-1, anti-PD-L1 or anti-CTLA-4 therapy given earlier was allowed, and around 40% had some.

As for this clone: The junction does not match germline at one end; this may be a read error.

Clones were sequenced by immunoSEQ multiplex PCR, and TCRdb holds only the in-frame ones, with some missing. The data contain some 99,000 clones, 90% of them singletons. Germline lookup yields CDR1 GTSNPN and CDR2 SVGIG (reference sequence). CDR3 length equals 13 residues. This specimen consisted of CD4+ or CD8+ T cells sorted from blood, obtained in a trial of the OX40 agonist ivuxolimab. This chain uses TRBV30 with TRBJ2-1; either TRBD1 or TRBD2 may supply D (6 bases each). The source is an adult with an advanced solid tumor such as melanoma, head and neck, liver or kidney cancer. In nucleotides, the CDR3 is TGTGCCCGGGGGCGGGACTCCCACAATGAGCAGTTCTTC. It codes for CARGRDSHNEQFF.